This T cell receptor beta chain stems from a study of early stage breast cancer tumors (dated by TCRdb to 2017 to 2019). The study in broad terms: Of the 15 to 20 invasive breast tumors, twelve were found to be estrogen receptor-positive, progesterone receptor-positive and HER2-negative. A total of 2 million to 3 million templates, representing approximately 1,100,000 unique clonotypes, were detected across all samples. Of the approximately 12 ER+/PR+/HER2- tumors, eight were classified as invasive ductal carcinomas and four as invasive lobular carcinomas. A read coverage of roughly 10-fold per sample was achieved on average.

The study profiled bulk TCR beta-chain repertoires in matched peripheral blood, tumor and adjacent normal breast tissue taken from over 15 patients with early-stage breast cancer. Before surgery, about 5-10 mL of whole blood was collected into EDTA tubes and then processed within 2 hours. Ficoll-Paque centrifugation in SepMate-50 tubes was used to isolate peripheral blood mononuclear cells. PBMCs were cryopreserved in aliquots of roughly 1.9 to 4.5 million cells in approximately 90% FBS with about 10% DMSO and kept in liquid nitrogen. Genomic DNA was extracted with the Qiagen AllPrep DNA/RNA Mini kit. As encoded in the germline V gene, CDR1 is KGHSH while CDR2 is LQKENI. From cysteine to phenylalanine, the CDR3 is 18 amino acids long. The CDR3 DNA has 54 bases and is translated from base 1. V trim: 5 bases; J trim: 2 bases; unmatched bases: 6. Each sample was amplified as two independent genomic DNA replicates: about 0.54 ug for blood and approximately 1.5 ug for tumor or normal breast. TCRB sequencing of genomic DNA was carried out with the ImmunoSeq Intro kit according to the manufacturer's instructions. Multiplex PCR was run for about 30 cycles using proprietary primers and spike-in control sequences for absolute quantification. Single-end 150-bp reads were used to sequence an 87-bp fragment spanning the CDR3 plus the flanking V and J genes. Each lane of an Illumina MiSeq running version 3.0 chemistry carried seven multiplexed samples, with two replicates apiece. For the original study's pipeline: Raw data were processed by the vendor's proprietary pipeline, with both replicates merged into one result per sample. To define clonotypes, the study grouped productive rearrangements that shared the V-gene family, CDR3 amino acid sequence and J-gene segment. Clonality was calculated as 1 minus the normalized Shannon entropy (Pielou evenness) of TCRB abundances. T cell density was estimated by dividing total templates by the number of input cells inferred from the DNA input amount. Total repertoire diversity and clonality were estimated with Recon using default parameters. A clonotype was considered tumor-enriched if its abundance in tumor exceeded 0.1% and was at least 32-fold higher than its abundance in normal breast. Here the immuneACCESS table is served through TCRdb, limited to in-frame sequences with V and J called. Missing clones are a known gap in these copies; in checked studies unresolved V genes cover under half, and the rest lacks a known reason. V, J and clone size were drawn from that table, and D and trimming were deduced from the DNA. This sample lists about 72,000 clones; 79% were detected once. The ten largest clones represent 3.5% of the sample.

The paper's findings and limits, for the study overall: Enriched TCRB sequences shared across patients were mostly commonly generated sequences, unlikely to play an important role in the tumor microenvironment. The small cohort size prevented analysis by tumor subtype. Chain pairing and functional markers such as CD4, CD8 and FOXP3 were missed by bulk genomic DNA sequencing of unsorted cells. Greater similarity was observed between blood and normal breast repertoires than between blood and tumor repertoires, and tumor was distinguished from normal in most of the 16 patients when each tissue was compared with blood. Compared with adjacent normal breast tissue, tumors had higher clonality and 2 to 3-fold greater T cell density.

Details on this clone: What this receptor recognizes is not known. No much larger clone is present one base from it, and per-base qualities are unavailable.

The source material was blood. The receptor chain draws on TRBV18 and TRBJ2-1, with 16 bases in between that match TRBD2. The source is a person between 55 and 69 years old with breast cancer. The DNA sequence is TGTGCCAGCTCAACGGGGACTAGCGGGAGGGCCCCCTACAATGAGCAGTTCTTC. It is translated as CASSTGTSGRAPYNEQFF.